The rows below give T cell receptor beta chains drawn from one sample of a study of shared clonotypes between healthy human individuals. Sequencing was performed with immunoSEQ multiplex PCR; in TCRdb, only in-frame clones are kept and a portion is missing. The table has more than 550,000 clones, approximately 90% seen once. Material for sequencing was naive CD8+ T cells sorted from blood. These receptors were taken from a man aged 30-40 years in good health. The CDR3 runs from the conserved cysteine through the conserved F or W. Fields, in order: CDR3 DNA, CDR3 protein, V gene, D gene, J gene, clone size. D genes are given only for firm matches. Clone size is not always given. Where it is, it says once, few, many or a class for expanded clones.

DNA: TGCGCCAGCAGCCATGGGCGGGCTAGCGGGAGTTACGAGCAGTACTTC
CDR3: CASSHGRASGSYEQYF
V: TRBV4-1
D: TRBD2
J: TRBJ2-7
size: NA

DNA: TGTGCCAGCAGTGAGGTAATCCGGGACAGTTATGGCTACACCTTC
CDR3: CASSEVIRDSYGYTF
V: TRBV6-1
D: TRBD1
J: TRBJ1-2
size: NA

DNA: TGCGCCAGCAGCTTGGCCGAGGGGGGACCCCAGAATGAGCAGTTCTTC
CDR3: CASSLAEGGPQNEQFF
V: TRBV5-1
D: NA
J: TRBJ2-1
size: NA

DNA: TGTGCCAGCAGCTTAGATCATCTACGGGACACCTCCACCGGGGAGCTGTTTTTT
CDR3: CASSLDHLRDTSTGELFF
V: TRBV11-2
D: NA
J: TRBJ2-2
size: NA

DNA: TGTGCCAGCAGCCCAGCGGGACCCAATGAGCAGTTCTTC
CDR3: CASSPAGPNEQFF
V: TRBV7-9
D: TRBD2
J: TRBJ2-1
size: NA

DNA: TGTGCCAGCAGTGAAGACAGGCTGGGGGAGACCCAGTACTTC
CDR3: CASSEDRLGETQYF
V: TRBV28
D: NA
J: TRBJ2-5
size: NA

DNA: TGTGCCAGCGGAAGCTCCTACAATGAGCAGTTCTTC
CDR3: CASGSSYNEQFF
V: TRBV7-9
D: NA
J: TRBJ2-1
size: NA

DNA: TGTGCCAGCAGCGCGGGACTAGTCACAGATACGCAGTATTTT
CDR3: CASSAGLVTDTQYF
V: TRBV9
D: TRBD2
J: TRBJ2-3
size: NA

DNA: TGTGCCAGCAGCGCAACGACTAGCGGGGCCTACAATGAGCAGTTCTTC
CDR3: CASSATTSGAYNEQFF
V: TRBV7-9
D: TRBD2
J: TRBJ2-1
size: NA

DNA: TGTGCCAGCAGTCTTGAGGACAGCGCCTCCTACGAGCAGTACTTC
CDR3: CASSLEDSASYEQYF
V: TRBV11-2
D: NA
J: TRBJ2-7
size: NA

DNA: TGCGCCAGCAGTGATTCGGGGAGTGGGACAGGAAGCTACGAGCAGTACTTC
CDR3: CASSDSGSGTGSYEQYF
V: TRBV10-1
D: TRBD1
J: TRBJ2-7
size: NA

DNA: TGTGCCAGCAGCTTAGACAGGCCTTCTCCTCGGGAGCAGTACTTC
CDR3: CASSLDRPSPREQYF
V: TRBV7-8
D: NA
J: TRBJ2-7
size: NA

DNA: TGTGCCAGCGGTAGCTTACAATTCGAGCAGTACTTC
CDR3: CASGSLQFEQYF
V: TRBV7-9
D: NA
J: TRBJ2-7
size: NA

DNA: TGCAGCGTTGATGGGGAAAGCTACGAGCAGTACTTC
CDR3: CSVDGESYEQYF
V: TRBV29-1
D: NA
J: TRBJ2-7
size: NA

DNA: TGTGCCAGCAGCGGAAGATACGGGACAGGGGGCCGTGAGCAGTTCTTC
CDR3: CASSGRYGTGGREQFF
V: TRBV9
D: TRBD1
J: TRBJ2-1
size: NA

DNA: TGTGCCAGCAGTTACCTCAACAGGGACGGAGGCTACACCTTC
CDR3: CASSYLNRDGGYTF
V: TRBV27
D: NA
J: TRBJ1-2
size: NA

DNA: TGTGCCAGCAGCCTACCTCGCACAGATACGCAGTATTTT
CDR3: CASSLPRTDTQYF
V: TRBV7-9
D: NA
J: TRBJ2-3
size: NA

DNA: TGTGCCATCAGTGATTCAGGACCTACCTTTAGGGAGCTGTTTTTT
CDR3: CAISDSGPTFRELFF
V: TRBV10-3
D: NA
J: TRBJ2-2
size: NA

DNA: TGTGCCAGCAGCCAACGACTAGCGGGAGAGTGGGAGACCCAGTACTTC
CDR3: CASSQRLAGEWETQYF
V: TRBV14
D: TRBD2
J: TRBJ2-5
size: NA

DNA: TGTGCCATCAGTGAGTCAGGTTCGTCGTTGGGCAATCAGCCCCAGCATTTT
CDR3: CAISESGSSLGNQPQHF
V: TRBV10-3
D: NA
J: TRBJ1-5
size: NA

DNA: TGTGCCAGCAGATCATGGGGGCTAGCGGGAGCCGAGCAGTACTTC
CDR3: CASRSWGLAGAEQYF
V: TRBV5-4
D: TRBD2
J: TRBJ2-7
size: NA

DNA: TGCGCCAGCAGCCGGGGACAGGGTAGAGGGGCTAACTATGGCTACACCTTC
CDR3: CASSRGQGRGANYGYTF
V: TRBV5-1
D: TRBD1
J: TRBJ1-2
size: NA

DNA: TGTGCCAGCAGTGTGAGGGGGGTCGGGGCCAACGTCCTGACTTTC
CDR3: CASSVRGVGANVLTF
V: TRBV28
D: NA
J: TRBJ2-6
size: NA

DNA: TGTGCCAGCAGTCCCTCGACAGTCCCATTAGATGGCTACACCTTC
CDR3: CASSPSTVPLDGYTF
V: TRBV7-9
D: NA
J: TRBJ1-2
size: NA

DNA: TGTGCCAGCAGCTTAGAGATCACCGGGGAGCTGTTTTTT
CDR3: CASSLEITGELFF
V: TRBV7-6
D: NA
J: TRBJ2-2
size: NA

DNA: TGTGCCAGCAGTGAATCTACGGGACTAGGCTCCTACGAGCAGTACTTC
CDR3: CASSESTGLGSYEQYF
V: TRBV5-4
D: TRBD2
J: TRBJ2-7
size: NA

DNA: TGTGCCAGCAGCCCGTGGGTGACAGCGGACAATCAGCCCCAGCATTTT
CDR3: CASSPWVTADNQPQHF
V: TRBV25-1
D: NA
J: TRBJ1-5
size: few

DNA: TGTGCCAGCAGTTTAAACAGGGGGGACATTCAGTACTTC
CDR3: CASSLNRGDIQYF
V: TRBV27
D: TRBD1
J: TRBJ2-4
size: NA

DNA: TGTGCCAGCAGCTTAGGTCCGGACAGGACGAGCACAGATACGCAGTATTTT
CDR3: CASSLGPDRTSTDTQYF
V: TRBV11-2
D: TRBD1
J: TRBJ2-3
size: NA

DNA: TGTGCCAGCAGCATCGTGACAGGGGAGGACTATGGCTACACCTTC
CDR3: CASSIVTGEDYGYTF
V: TRBV7-9
D: TRBD1
J: TRBJ1-2
size: NA

DNA: TGTGCCACCAGCCCGGCCAAATCGGGACTAGCGGGACGAGGGGATACGCAGTATTTT
CDR3: CATSPAKSGLAGRGDTQYF
V: TRBV15
D: TRBD2
J: TRBJ2-3
size: NA

DNA: TGCAGCGTTGAAGGACTAGCGGGAAGCGGGAGCTCCTACAATGAGCAGTTCTTC
CDR3: CSVEGLAGSGSSYNEQFF
V: TRBV29-1
D: TRBD2
J: TRBJ2-1
size: NA

DNA: TGTGCCAGCAGCTTTGGGAGGGCCCCCTACAATGAGCAGTTCTTC
CDR3: CASSFGRAPYNEQFF
V: TRBV7-6
D: TRBD2
J: TRBJ2-1
size: NA

DNA: TGTGCCAGCAGTTACGAGGGAAAGGCGTACAATGAGCAGTTCTTC
CDR3: CASSYEGKAYNEQFF
V: TRBV6-6
D: NA
J: TRBJ2-1
size: NA

DNA: TGTGCCAGCTCACCGGAGAACTACGAGCAGTACTTC
CDR3: CASSPENYEQYF
V: TRBV18
D: NA
J: TRBJ2-7
size: NA

DNA: TGTGCCAGCAGCTTAGCGGGCAGGGGGGCGGAGGAGACCCAGTACTTC
CDR3: CASSLAGRGAEETQYF
V: TRBV7-9
D: NA
J: TRBJ2-5
size: NA

DNA: TGTGCCAGCAGTTTAAGCAGTCAGGTACAGCCCCAGCATTTT
CDR3: CASSLSSQVQPQHF
V: TRBV28
D: NA
J: TRBJ1-5
size: NA

DNA: TGTGCCAGCAGTTATCAACTAGCGGGAGCACAAAACTACGAGCAGTACTTC
CDR3: CASSYQLAGAQNYEQYF
V: TRBV28
D: TRBD2
J: TRBJ2-7
size: NA

DNA: TGTGCCAGCAGTTACTCTGCGTACACTGAAGCTTTCTTT
CDR3: CASSYSAYTEAFF
V: TRBV6-5
D: NA
J: TRBJ1-1
size: NA

DNA: TGTGCCACCAGCCCCGGGCGTACCCTCCTTGAGCAGTACTTC
CDR3: CATSPGRTLLEQYF
V: TRBV15
D: NA
J: TRBJ2-5
size: NA

DNA: TGCGCCAGCAGCATTTATAGCGGAGCCTCTGAGCAGTACTTC
CDR3: CASSIYSGASEQYF
V: TRBV5-1
D: NA
J: TRBJ2-7
size: once

DNA: TGTGCCAGCGTAGGGTCCGGGGCGGGAGAAAAACTGTTTTTT
CDR3: CASVGSGAGEKLFF
V: TRBV7-9
D: NA
J: TRBJ1-4
size: NA

DNA: TGTGCCAGCACAGGGGAGTACACTGAAGCTTTCTTT
CDR3: CASTGEYTEAFF
V: TRBV2
D: NA
J: TRBJ1-1
size: NA

DNA: TGTGCCAGCAGTTTTGGGCTAGCGGGAGCTTTAGAGACCCAGTACTTC
CDR3: CASSFGLAGALETQYF
V: TRBV28
D: TRBD2
J: TRBJ2-5
size: NA

DNA: TGTGCCAGCAGCCAAGAGGTGGCGGGCTACACCTTC
CDR3: CASSQEVAGYTF
V: TRBV4-2
D: NA
J: TRBJ1-2
size: NA

DNA: TGTGCCAGCTCTGGCGGGACCTACGAGCAGTACTTC
CDR3: CASSGGTYEQYF
V: TRBV2
D: NA
J: TRBJ2-7
size: few

DNA: TGTGCCAGCAGGACTAGCGGGATGAGCACAGATACGCAGTATTTT
CDR3: CASRTSGMSTDTQYF
V: TRBV7-2
D: TRBD2
J: TRBJ2-3
size: NA

DNA: TGTGCCAGCAGCGTAAGCTGGGACAGGGAGAGCTCTGGGGCCAACGTCCTGACTTTC
CDR3: CASSVSWDRESSGANVLTF
V: TRBV9
D: TRBD1
J: TRBJ2-6
size: NA

DNA: TGTGCCAGCAGCCTTACCGACGGCAACTACGAGCAGTACTTC
CDR3: CASSLTDGNYEQYF
V: TRBV7-2
D: NA
J: TRBJ2-7
size: NA

DNA: TGTGCCAGCAGCCCTGACCGGTACCAAGAGACCCAGTACTTC
CDR3: CASSPDRYQETQYF
V: TRBV13
D: NA
J: TRBJ2-5
size: few

DNA: TGTGCGTCCCGGGGATTGACAGGGGGCGTAGCCCCCGGGGAGCTGTTTTTT
CDR3: CASRGLTGGVAPGELFF
V: TRBV19
D: TRBD1
J: TRBJ2-2
size: NA

DNA: TGTGCCAGCAGTGAAGGTTGGTTAAGACAGACAAATCAGCCCCAGCATTTT
CDR3: CASSEGWLRQTNQPQHF
V: TRBV6-1
D: NA
J: TRBJ1-5
size: NA

DNA: TGTGCCAGCTCGCGGGAGCCCTCCACCTACAATGAGCAGTTCTTC
CDR3: CASSREPSTYNEQFF
V: TRBV11-2
D: TRBD2
J: TRBJ2-1
size: NA

DNA: TGTGCCAGCAGAGAGGGACTAGCGGGGGACTACGAGCAGTACTTC
CDR3: CASREGLAGDYEQYF
V: TRBV6-6
D: TRBD2
J: TRBJ2-7
size: NA

DNA: TGTGCCAGCAGCCCTGGGGGGTGGGATGAAAAACTGTTTTTT
CDR3: CASSPGGWDEKLFF
V: TRBV11-2
D: NA
J: TRBJ1-4
size: NA

DNA: TGTGCCAGCAGCTTAGCCAGGGACCAGCCCCAGCATTTT
CDR3: CASSLARDQPQHF
V: TRBV7-7
D: NA
J: TRBJ1-5
size: NA

DNA: TGTGCCAGCAGTTACTCGATTGATGCAGGGGTCGGCTACACCTTC
CDR3: CASSYSIDAGVGYTF
V: TRBV6-5
D: NA
J: TRBJ1-2
size: NA

DNA: TGTGCCAGCAGTCTCGACCCGGGACTAGCGGGAGGGCGTTTAAACTACGAGCAGTACTTC
CDR3: CASSLDPGLAGGRLNYEQYF
V: TRBV28
D: TRBD2
J: TRBJ2-7
size: NA

DNA: TGTGCCAGCAGCCCAACGGACCGCTCACTAGCCAAAAACATTCAGTACTTC
CDR3: CASSPTDRSLAKNIQYF
V: TRBV9
D: NA
J: TRBJ2-4
size: NA